The following is a T cell receptor beta chain sequence with its context. Authors' analysis steps: Filtering was not the same, since immunoSEQ gave junction-only sequences without quality scores. TCRdb's table, derived via immunoSEQ multiplex PCR, lists solely in-frame clones and lacks some. For V, J and clone size, that table is used; D and trimming come from the DNA. The table has over 2,000,000 clones, roughly 93% seen once. These data belong to a study of shared clonotypes between healthy human individuals. CD45RO-negative cells were positively selected for CCR7, leaving out terminally differentiated effector memory CD45RA+ cells. Germline V gives CDR1 SGHAT, CDR2 FQNNGV. The CDR3 runs to 18 residues. The trim removed 5 bases at V and 5 bases at J, leaving 13 bases unmatched.

The material sequenced was naive CD8+ T cells from PBMCs. The source is a young man in good health. Some clones in this sample may be carry-over from other donors' samples. The chain recombines TRBV11-2 with TRBJ2-3; TRBD2 agrees at 13 bases. The DNA for the CDR3 is TGTGCCAGCAGCCCGGGACTAGCGGGGAATCTATTGGGAGATACGCAGTATTTT. It yields the protein CASSPGLAGNLLGDTQYF.